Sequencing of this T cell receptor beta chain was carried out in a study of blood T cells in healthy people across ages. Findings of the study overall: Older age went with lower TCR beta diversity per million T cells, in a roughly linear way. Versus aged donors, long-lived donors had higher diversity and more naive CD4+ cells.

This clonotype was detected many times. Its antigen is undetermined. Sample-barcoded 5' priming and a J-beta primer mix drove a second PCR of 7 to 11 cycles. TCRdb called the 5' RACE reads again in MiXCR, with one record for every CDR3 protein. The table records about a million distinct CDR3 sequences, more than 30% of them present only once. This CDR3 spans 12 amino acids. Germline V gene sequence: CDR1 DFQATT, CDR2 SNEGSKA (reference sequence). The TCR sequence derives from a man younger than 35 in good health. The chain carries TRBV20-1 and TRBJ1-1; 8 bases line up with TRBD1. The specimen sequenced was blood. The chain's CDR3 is CSAGTGNTEAFF. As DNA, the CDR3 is TGCAGCGCAGGGACAGGGAACACTGAAGCTTTCTTT.